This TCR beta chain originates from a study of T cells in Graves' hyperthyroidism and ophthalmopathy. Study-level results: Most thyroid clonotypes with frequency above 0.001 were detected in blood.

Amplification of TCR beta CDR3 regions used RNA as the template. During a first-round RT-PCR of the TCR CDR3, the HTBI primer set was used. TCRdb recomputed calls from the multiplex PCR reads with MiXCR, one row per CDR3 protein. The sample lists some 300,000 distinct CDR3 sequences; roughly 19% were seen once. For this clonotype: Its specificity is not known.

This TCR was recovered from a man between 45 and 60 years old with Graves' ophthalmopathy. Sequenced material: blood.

This CDR3 is CASSSRDRRLREGEETQYF. CDR3 coding DNA: TGTGCCAGCAGTAGCAGGGACAGACGGTTGCGGGAGGGGGAAGAGACCCAGTACTTC. The chain links TRBV27 to TRBJ2-5; 9 bases are shared with TRBD2. The CDR3 extends over 19 amino acids. Germline CDR1 is MNHEY and CDR2 is SMNVEV (reference sequence). The V gene end was trimmed by 5 bases and the J gene end by 3 bases; junction bases not matched to a gene: 19.